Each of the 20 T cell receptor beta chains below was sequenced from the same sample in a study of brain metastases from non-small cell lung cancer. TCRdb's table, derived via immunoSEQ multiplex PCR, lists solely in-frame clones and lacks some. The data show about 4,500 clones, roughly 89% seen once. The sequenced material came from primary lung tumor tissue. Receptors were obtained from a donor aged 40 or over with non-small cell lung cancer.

The CDR3 coding sequence is TGTGCCAGCAGCATTTACAGGGAGCCCACAGATACGCAGTATTTT. Translating it yields CASSIYREPTDTQYF. This chain links TRBV9 with TRBJ2-3; possibly TRBD1 for D (6 bases). V was cut by 4 bases and J by 2 bases, with 14 bases left in between. Germline V gives CDR1 SGDLS, CDR2 YYNGEE. This CDR3 comprises 15 residues.

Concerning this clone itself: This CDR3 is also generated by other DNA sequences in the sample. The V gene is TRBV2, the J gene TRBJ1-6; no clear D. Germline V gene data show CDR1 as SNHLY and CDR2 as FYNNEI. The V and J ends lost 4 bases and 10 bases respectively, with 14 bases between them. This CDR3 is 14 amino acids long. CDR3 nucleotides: TGTGCCAGCAGTGTCCTACCAGGTCCGTCACCCCTCCACTTT. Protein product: CASSVLPGPSPLHF.

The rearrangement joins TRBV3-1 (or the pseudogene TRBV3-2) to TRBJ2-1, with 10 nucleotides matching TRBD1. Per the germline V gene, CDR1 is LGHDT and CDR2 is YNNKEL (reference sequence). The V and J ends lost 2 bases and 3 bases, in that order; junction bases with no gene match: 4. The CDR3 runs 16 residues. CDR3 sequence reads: CASSQSRDRGYNEQFF. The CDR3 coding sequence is TGTGCCAGCAGCCAATCACGGGACAGGGGCTACAATGAGCAGTTCTTC.

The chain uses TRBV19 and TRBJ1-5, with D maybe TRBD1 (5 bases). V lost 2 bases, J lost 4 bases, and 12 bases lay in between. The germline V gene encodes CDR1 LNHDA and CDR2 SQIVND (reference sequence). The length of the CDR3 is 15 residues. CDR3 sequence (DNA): TGTGCCAGTAGTATACGGGGGGTCAGTAATCAGCCCCAGCATTTT. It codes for CASSIRGVSNQPQHF. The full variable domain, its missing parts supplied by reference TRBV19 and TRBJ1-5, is DGGITQSPKYLFRKEGQNVTLSCEQNLNHDAMYWYRQDPGQGLRLIYYSQIVNDFQKGDIAEGYSVSREKKESFPLTVTSAQKNPTAFYLCASSIRGVSNQPQHFGDGTRLSIL.

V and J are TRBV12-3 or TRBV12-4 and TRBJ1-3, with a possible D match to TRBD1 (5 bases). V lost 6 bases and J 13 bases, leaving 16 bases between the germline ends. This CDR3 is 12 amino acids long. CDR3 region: CASRVTVSSIYF. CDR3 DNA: TGTGCCAGCAGGGTGACAGTCTCGTCTATATATTTT.

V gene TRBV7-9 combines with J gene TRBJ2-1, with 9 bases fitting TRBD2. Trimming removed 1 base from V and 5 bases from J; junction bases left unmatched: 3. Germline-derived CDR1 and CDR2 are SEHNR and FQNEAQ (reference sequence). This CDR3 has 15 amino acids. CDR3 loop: CASSLGVAGDNEQFF. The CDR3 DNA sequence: TGTGCCAGCAGCTTAGGAGTAGCGGGAGACAATGAGCAGTTCTTC.

The CDR3 DNA reads TGTGCCAGCAGTTACTTAGCGGGAGGTTTAGATACGCAGTATTTT. Its translation: CASSYLAGGLDTQYF. This chain links TRBV6-2 or TRBV6-3 with TRBJ2-3, with 10 bases aligning to TRBD2. V lost 1 base, J lost 5 bases, and 3 bases stayed unmatched. The germline V gene has CDR1 MNHEY and CDR2 SVGEGT. CDR3 length equals 15 residues.

The CDR3 nucleotides are TGTGCCAGTAGTGTTGCTGAATCTGAGCAGTTCTTC. It codes for CASSVAESEQFF. The chain employs TRBV19 and TRBJ2-1; D unresolved. The CDR3 is 12 amino acids. V lost 5 bases and J lost 9, with 11 bases in between. Germline V gene data show CDR1 as LNHDA and CDR2 as SQIVND (reference sequence).

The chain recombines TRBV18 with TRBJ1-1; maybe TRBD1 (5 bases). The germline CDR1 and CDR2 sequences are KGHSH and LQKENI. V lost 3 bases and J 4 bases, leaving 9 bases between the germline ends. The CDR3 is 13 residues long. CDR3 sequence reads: CASSPLGGTEAFF. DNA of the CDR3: TGTGCCAGCTCACCTTTGGGGGGCACTGAAGCTTTCTTT.

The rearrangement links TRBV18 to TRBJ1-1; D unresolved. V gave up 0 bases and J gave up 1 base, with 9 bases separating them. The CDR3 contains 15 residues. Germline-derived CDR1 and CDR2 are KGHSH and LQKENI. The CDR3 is CASSPPGRSNTEAFF. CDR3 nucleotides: TGTGCCAGCTCACCACCAGGCCGGTCGAACACTGAAGCTTTCTTT.

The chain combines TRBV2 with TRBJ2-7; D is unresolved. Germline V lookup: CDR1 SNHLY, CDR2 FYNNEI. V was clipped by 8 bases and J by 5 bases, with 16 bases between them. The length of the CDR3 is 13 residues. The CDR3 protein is CASYPRPKDEQYF. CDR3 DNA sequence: TGTGCCAGCTATCCGAGACCCAAGGACGAGCAGTACTTC.

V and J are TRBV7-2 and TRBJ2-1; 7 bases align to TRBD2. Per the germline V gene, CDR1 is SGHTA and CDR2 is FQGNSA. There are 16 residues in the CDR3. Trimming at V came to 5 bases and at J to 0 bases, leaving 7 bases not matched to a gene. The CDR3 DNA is TGTGCCAGCAGCAAGATGCGGGGGAGCTCCTACAATGAGCAGTTCTTC. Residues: CASSKMRGSSYNEQFF.

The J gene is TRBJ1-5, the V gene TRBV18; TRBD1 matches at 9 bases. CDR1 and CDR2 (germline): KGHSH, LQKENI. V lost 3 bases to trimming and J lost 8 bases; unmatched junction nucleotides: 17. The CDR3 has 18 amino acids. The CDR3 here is CASSPNKGNRGRTEPQHF. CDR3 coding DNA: TGTGCCAGCTCACCTAACAAAGGAAACAGGGGGCGAACTGAGCCCCAGCATTTT.

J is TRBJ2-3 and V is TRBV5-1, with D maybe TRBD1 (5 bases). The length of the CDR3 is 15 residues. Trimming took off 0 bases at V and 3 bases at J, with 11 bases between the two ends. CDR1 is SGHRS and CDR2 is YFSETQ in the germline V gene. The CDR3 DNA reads TGCGCCAGCAGCTTGGATGGGGCGGAGACAGATACGCAGTATTTT. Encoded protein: CASSLDGAETDTQYF.

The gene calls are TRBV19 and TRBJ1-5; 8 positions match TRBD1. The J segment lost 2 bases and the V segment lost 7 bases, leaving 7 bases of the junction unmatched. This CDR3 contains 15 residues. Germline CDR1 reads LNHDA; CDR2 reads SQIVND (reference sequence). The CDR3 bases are TGTGCCAGTACCAGGGACAGGTTTGGCAATCAGCCCCAGCATTTT. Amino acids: CASTRDRFGNQPQHF.

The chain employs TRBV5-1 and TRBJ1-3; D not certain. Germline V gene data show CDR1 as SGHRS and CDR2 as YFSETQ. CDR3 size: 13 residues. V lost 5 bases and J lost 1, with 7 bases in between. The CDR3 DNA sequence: TGCGCCAGCAGACCCGTATCTGGAAACACCATATATTTT. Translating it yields CASRPVSGNTIYF.

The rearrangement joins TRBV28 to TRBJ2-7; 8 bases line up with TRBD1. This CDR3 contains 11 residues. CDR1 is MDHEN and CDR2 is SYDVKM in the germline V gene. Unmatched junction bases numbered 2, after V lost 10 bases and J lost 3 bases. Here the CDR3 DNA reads TGTGCCAACAGGGGGATCTACGAGCAGTACTTC. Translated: CANRGIYEQYF.

The CDR3 sequence is CASSLAGGNTEAFF. The DNA of the CDR3 is TGCGCCAGCAGCTTGGCCGGAGGGAACACTGAAGCTTTCTTT. V gene TRBV5-1 combines with J gene TRBJ1-1; D gene unclear. The CDR3 consists of 14 residues. The V end lost 0 bases, the J end lost 1 base, and 7 bases lay between the germline ends. CDR1 is SGHRS, CDR2 YFSETQ, per germline.

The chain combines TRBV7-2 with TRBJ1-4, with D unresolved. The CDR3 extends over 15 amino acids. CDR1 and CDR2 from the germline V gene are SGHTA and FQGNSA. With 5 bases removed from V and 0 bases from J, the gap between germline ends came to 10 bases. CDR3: CASSPRRATNEKLFF. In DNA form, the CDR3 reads TGTGCCAGCAGCCCCCGTAGGGCAACTAATGAAAAACTGTTTTTT.

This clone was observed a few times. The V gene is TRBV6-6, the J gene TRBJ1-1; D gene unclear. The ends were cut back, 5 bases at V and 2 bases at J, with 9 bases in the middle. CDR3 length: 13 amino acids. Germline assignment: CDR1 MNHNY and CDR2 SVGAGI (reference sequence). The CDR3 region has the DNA TGTGCCAGCAGTCAACCGGGAAACACTGAAGCTTTCTTT. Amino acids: CASSQPGNTEAFF.